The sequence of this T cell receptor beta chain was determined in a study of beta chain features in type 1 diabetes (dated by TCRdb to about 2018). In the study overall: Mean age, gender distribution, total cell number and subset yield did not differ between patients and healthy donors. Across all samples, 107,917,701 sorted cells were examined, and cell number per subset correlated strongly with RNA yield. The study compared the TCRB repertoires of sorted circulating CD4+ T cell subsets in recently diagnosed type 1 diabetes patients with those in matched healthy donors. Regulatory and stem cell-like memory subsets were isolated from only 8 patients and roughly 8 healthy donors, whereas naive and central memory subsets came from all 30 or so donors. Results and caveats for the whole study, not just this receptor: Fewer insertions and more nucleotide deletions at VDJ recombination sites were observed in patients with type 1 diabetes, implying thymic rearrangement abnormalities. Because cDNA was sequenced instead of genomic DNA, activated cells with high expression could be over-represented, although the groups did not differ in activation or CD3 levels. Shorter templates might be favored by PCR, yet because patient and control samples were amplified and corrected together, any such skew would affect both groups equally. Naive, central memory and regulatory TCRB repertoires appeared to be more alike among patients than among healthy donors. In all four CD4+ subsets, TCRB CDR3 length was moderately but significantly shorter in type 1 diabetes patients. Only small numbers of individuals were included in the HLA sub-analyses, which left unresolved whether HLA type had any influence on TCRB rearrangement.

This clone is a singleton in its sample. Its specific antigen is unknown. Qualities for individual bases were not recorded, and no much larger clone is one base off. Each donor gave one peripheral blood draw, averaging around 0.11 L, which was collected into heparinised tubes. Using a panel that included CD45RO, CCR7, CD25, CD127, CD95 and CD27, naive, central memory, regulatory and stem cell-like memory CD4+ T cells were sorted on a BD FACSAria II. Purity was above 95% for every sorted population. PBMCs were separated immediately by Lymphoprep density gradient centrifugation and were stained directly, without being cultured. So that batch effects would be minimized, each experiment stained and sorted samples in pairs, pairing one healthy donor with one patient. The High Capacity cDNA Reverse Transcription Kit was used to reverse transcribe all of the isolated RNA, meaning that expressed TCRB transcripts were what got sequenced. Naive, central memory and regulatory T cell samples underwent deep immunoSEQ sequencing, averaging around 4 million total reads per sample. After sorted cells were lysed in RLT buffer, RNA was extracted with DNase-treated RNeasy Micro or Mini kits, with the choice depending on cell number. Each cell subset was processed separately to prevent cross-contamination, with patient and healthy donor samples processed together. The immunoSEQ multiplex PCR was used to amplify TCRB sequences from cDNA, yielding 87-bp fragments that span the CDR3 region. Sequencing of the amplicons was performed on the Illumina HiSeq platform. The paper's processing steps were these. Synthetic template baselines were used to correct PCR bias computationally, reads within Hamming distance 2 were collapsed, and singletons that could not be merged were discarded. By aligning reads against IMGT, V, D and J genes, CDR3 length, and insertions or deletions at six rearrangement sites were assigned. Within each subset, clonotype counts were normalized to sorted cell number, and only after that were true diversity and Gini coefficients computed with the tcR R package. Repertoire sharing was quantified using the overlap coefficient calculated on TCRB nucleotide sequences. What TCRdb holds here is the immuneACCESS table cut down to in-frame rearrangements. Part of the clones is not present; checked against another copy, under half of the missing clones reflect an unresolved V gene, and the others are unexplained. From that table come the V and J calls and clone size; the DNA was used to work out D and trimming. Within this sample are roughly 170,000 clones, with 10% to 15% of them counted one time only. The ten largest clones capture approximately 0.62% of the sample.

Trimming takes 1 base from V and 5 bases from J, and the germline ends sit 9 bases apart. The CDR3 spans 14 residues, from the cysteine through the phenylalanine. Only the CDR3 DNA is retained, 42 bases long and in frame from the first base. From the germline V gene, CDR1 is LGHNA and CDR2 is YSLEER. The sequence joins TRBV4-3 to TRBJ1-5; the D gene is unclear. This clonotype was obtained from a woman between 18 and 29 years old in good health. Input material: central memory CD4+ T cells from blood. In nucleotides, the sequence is TGCGCCAGCAGCCAAGTCGGCGGGGATCAGCCCCAGCATTTT. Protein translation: CASSQVGGDQPQHF.